This T cell receptor (beta chain) is drawn from a study of identical twins. In every case, the donor was a healthy Caucasian. TCRdb independently ran MiXCR on the 5' RACE reads; one entry per CDR3 protein. Seen here are around 510,000 distinct CDR3 sequences, 14% observed once, and the top ten hold approximately 1%. Notes on the study in general: Twin sharing of out-of-frame TCR alpha was underestimated by models in monozygotic pairs. Insertions ran lower in abundant cord blood beta clonotypes, though not in memory repertoires. Alpha sequences out of frame and shared by twins had excess low generation probability.

This clonotype appeared a few times. Its target is not known. The same data also contributed to another study, on yellow fever vaccine responses in identical twins.

This receptor was identified in a woman between 18 and 29 years old in good health. Sequencing was done on a sample of CD4+ T cells sorted from blood.

The DNA for the CDR3 is TGTGCCAGCACCCTCCACGGGACAGGCTACAGCTCCTACAATGAGCAGTTCTTC. It yields the protein CASTLHGTGYSSYNEQFF. This chain links TRBV27 with TRBJ2-1, with 8 bases aligning to TRBD1. The CDR3 is 18 amino acids. The V gene end was trimmed by 7 bases and the J gene end by 0 bases; junction bases not matched to a gene: 14. Germline V gene data show CDR1 as MNHEY and CDR2 as SMNVEV (reference sequence).